The 32 T cell receptor beta chains presented below share a single source sample, sequenced in a study of radiotherapy plus CTLA-4 blockade in lung cancer. Method: immunoSEQ multiplex PCR; TCRdb's copy keeps in-frame clones and lacks some. The profile shows fewer than 65,000 clones, 70% to 85% of them singletons. The sequencing used peripheral blood, collected from a patient treated with radiotherapy plus ipilimumab. The receptor source for this set is a human donor with non-small cell lung cancer whose response to radiotherapy plus ipilimumab could not be evaluated.

V usage is TRBV29-1 and J usage is TRBJ2-7; 7 bases map to TRBD1. The germline CDR1 and CDR2 sequences are SQVTM and ANQGSEA. CDR3 length: 14 residues. With 7 bases clipped from V and 4 bases from J, the junction kept 13 bases outside the gene matches. The CDR3 sequence: CSAREGTAGYEQYF. The CDR3 nucleotides read TGCAGCGCTAGAGAAGGGACAGCAGGATACGAGCAGTACTTC.

The chain employs TRBV7-9 and TRBJ2-3; 11 bases match TRBD1. With 4 bases clipped from V and 5 bases from J, the junction kept 5 bases outside the gene matches. Germline V CDR1 and CDR2: SEHNR, FQNEAQ (reference sequence). The CDR3 is made up of 15 amino acids. CDR3 nucleotide sequence: TGTGCCAGCAGCTACGGACAGGGGGCACAAGATACGCAGTATTTT. Its translation: CASSYGQGAQDTQYF.

The chain uses TRBV5-1 and TRBJ2-5; 13 bases line up with TRBD2. The J call is doubtful: the DNA matches TRBJ2-7 better. The CDR3 is 16 residues long. Germline V gene sequence: CDR1 SGHRS, CDR2 YFSETQ. In nucleotides, the CDR3 is TGCGCCAGCAGCTTAACCGCCGGGACTAGCGGGATCGAGCAGTACTTC. It encodes CASSLTAGTSGIEQYF.

The V gene is TRBV5-1, the J gene TRBJ1-2, with 8 bases aligning to TRBD1. V shed 4 bases, J shed 8 bases, and the junction held 7 bases outside the gene matches. Germline lookup yields CDR1 SGHRS and CDR2 YFSETQ. The CDR3 length is 13 residues. In DNA, the CDR3 is TGCGCCAGCAGCCTCCAGGGGGCGCAGGGCTACACCTTC. Encoded protein: CASSLQGAQGYTF.

The rearrangement links TRBV19 to TRBJ1-5; 7 positions match TRBD1. The CDR3 spans 15 residues. V lost 5 bases, J lost 7 bases, and 11 bases stayed unmatched. CDR1 is LNHDA and CDR2 is SQIVND in the germline V gene (reference sequence). This CDR3 is CASSVGTALRQPQHF. The CDR3 DNA reads TGTGCCAGTAGTGTCGGGACAGCCCTCCGCCAGCCCCAGCATTTT.

This clone is a singleton in its sample. This chain joins TRBV7-2 and TRBJ1-2, with 8 bases fitting TRBD1. After removal of 0 bases from V and 6 bases from J, the junction contained 0 bases not matched to a gene. The CDR3 runs to 13 residues. Germline values: CDR1 SGHTA, CDR2 FQGNSA. CDR3 in DNA: TGTGCCAGCAGCTTAGCGACAGGGGATGGCTACACCTTC. Protein sequence: CASSLATGDGYTF.

Written as DNA, the CDR3 is TGTGCCAGCAGCTTAGCGAGGGCGGGGGGGCACAATGAGCAGTTCTTC. Amino acid sequence: CASSLARAGGHNEQFF. The chain has TRBV7-2 and TRBJ2-1; TRBD2 aligns across 9 bases. The germline V gene encodes CDR1 SGHTA and CDR2 FQGNSA. V lost 0 bases to trimming and J lost 5 bases; unmatched junction nucleotides: 5. The length of the CDR3 is 16 residues.

The gene calls are TRBV7-9 and TRBJ2-1; a possible D gene is TRBD2 (6 bases). Trimming pared 3 bases from V and 6 bases from J, leaving 9 bases between. The CDR3 spans 13 residues. Germline CDR1 reads SEHNR; CDR2 reads FQNEAQ (reference sequence). The CDR3 DNA sequence: TGTGCCAGCAGCTTTCCTAGCGTCAATGAGCAGTTCTTC. This gives the protein CASSFPSVNEQFF.

The V and J genes are TRBV6-6 and TRBJ2-2, with D possibly being TRBD2 (6 bases). Trimming stripped 4 bases from V and 7 bases from J, with 7 bases between. The V gene's germline CDR1 is MNHNY and CDR2 SVGAGI (reference sequence). There are 12 residues in the CDR3. The CDR3 sequence: CASSSGGGELFF. Written as DNA, the CDR3 is TGTGCCAGCAGTTCCGGGGGCGGGGAGCTGTTTTTT.

The chain carries TRBV5-1 and TRBJ2-3, with TRBD2 identical over 10 bases. Germline assignment: CDR1 SGHRS and CDR2 YFSETQ. V lost 7 bases to trimming and J lost 1 base; unmatched junction nucleotides: 9. CDR3 length: 16 amino acids. CDR3 region: CASRLGLAGGTDTQYF. For the CDR3, the DNA is TGCGCCAGCCGGCTGGGGCTAGCGGGAGGCACAGATACGCAGTATTTT.

The chain has TRBV18 and TRBJ2-5; possibly TRBD2 for D (5 bases). Trimming shortened V by 10 bases and J by 5 bases, and 17 bases separated the two germline ends. CDR3 length equals 13 residues. Germline V gives CDR1 KGHSH, CDR2 LQKENI. The chain's CDR3 is CATAPGSGETQYF. DNA for the CDR3: TGTGCCACGGCTCCGGGAAGTGGGGAGACCCAGTACTTC.

The chain carries TRBV4-3 and TRBJ1-1; 7 bases agree with TRBD1. Germline assignment: CDR1 LGHNA and CDR2 YSLEER. The trim removed 2 bases at V and 0 bases at J, leaving 6 bases unmatched. The CDR3 covers 16 residues. CDR3 in amino acids: CASSQTRQGMNTEAFF. CDR3 nucleotide sequence: TGCGCCAGCAGCCAAACACGACAGGGAATGAACACTGAAGCTTTCTTT.

The V call is TRBV7-9, the J call TRBJ1-6, with D possibly matching TRBD1 (6 bases). V was clipped by 3 bases and J by 5 bases, with 11 bases between them. Germline CDR1 reads SEHNR; CDR2 reads FQNEAQ (reference sequence). The CDR3 runs 15 residues. The CDR3 coding sequence is TGTGCCAGCAGCTTTCAGGGGACGGATAATTCACCCCTCCACTTT. This translates into CASSFQGTDNSPLHF.

The rearrangement uses TRBV2 and TRBJ2-7; TRBD2 matches at 7 bases. There are 17 residues in the CDR3. The ends lost 1 base at V and 0 bases at J; junction bases unmatched: 9. Germline V gene sequence: CDR1 SNHLY, CDR2 FYNNEI. This CDR3 is CASSEGPLAPSSYEQYF. Here the CDR3 DNA reads TGTGCCAGCAGTGAAGGACCACTAGCGCCGAGCTCCTACGAGCAGTACTTC.

The CDR3, as DNA: TGTGCCAGCGGCAGGGGGCGTTTTGACTATGGCTACACCTTC. This sequence encodes CASGRGRFDYGYTF. The rearrangement uses TRBV19 and TRBJ1-2, with 8 positions matching TRBD1. Germline V gene data show CDR1 as LNHDA and CDR2 as SQIVND (reference sequence). The CDR3 has 14 residues. The V segment lost 9 bases and the J segment 3 bases; nucleotides outside the gene matches: 9.

The chain couples TRBV7-2 to TRBJ1-1; D possibly corresponds to TRBD1 (6 bases). With 5 bases removed from V and 3 bases from J, the gap between germline ends came to 13 bases. The germline CDR1 and CDR2 sequences are SGHTA and FQGNSA. The CDR3 runs to 14 residues. Written as DNA, the CDR3 is TGTGCCAGCAGCATACAGGGAGGGGACACTGAAGCTTTCTTT. Amino acids: CASSIQGGDTEAFF.

This chain uses TRBV28 with TRBJ1-1, with 7 bases aligning to TRBD1. This CDR3 has 14 amino acids. Per germline, CDR1 MDHEN and CDR2 SYDVKM. J lost 4 bases, V lost 5 bases, and 7 bases had no gene match. The CDR3 here is CASSPTGDFTEAFF. In nucleotides, the CDR3 is TGTGCCAGCAGTCCTACAGGGGATTTCACTGAAGCTTTCTTT.

CDR3 sequence (DNA): TGTGCCAGCAGCTTGGAGGGTCTGGTAGCGGCCACCTACAATGAGCAGTTCTTC. It yields the protein CASSLEGLVAATYNEQFF. The V call is TRBV5-6, the J call TRBJ2-1; TRBD2 is a possible D gene (6 bases). This CDR3 comprises 18 residues. V was cut by 0 bases and J by 2 bases, with 18 bases left in between. Germline V gives CDR1 SGHDT, CDR2 YYEEEE.

In its sample, this clone was seen a few times. The chain has TRBV6-6 and TRBJ2-7; D uncertain. The length of the CDR3 is 13 residues. V was trimmed by 6 bases and J by 2 bases, leaving 11 bases between them. CDR1 is MNHNY and CDR2 is SVGAGI in the germline V gene (reference sequence). In DNA, the CDR3 is TGTGCCAGCAGGAAGACTGAAACCTACGAGCAGTACTTC. Amino acid sequence: CASRKTETYEQYF.

V and J are TRBV11-2 and TRBJ1-4; the D gene is possibly TRBD1 (6 bases). The CDR3 is made up of 15 amino acids. CDR1 is SGHAT and CDR2 is FQNNGV in the germline V gene. V was clipped by 4 bases and J by 2 bases, with 11 bases between them. CDR3 amino acids: CASSSPGVTNEKLFF. CDR3 nucleotide sequence: TGTGCCAGCAGCTCCCCAGGGGTTACTAATGAAAAACTGTTTTTT.

The chain has TRBV7-2 and TRBJ1-1; no clear D gene. Trimming left V 6 bases short and J 4 bases short, with 18 bases between. This CDR3 comprises 15 residues. Per germline, CDR1 SGHTA and CDR2 FQGNSA. CDR3 residues: CASRLRSSEITEAFF. The CDR3 nucleotides are TGTGCCAGCAGGCTTCGATCTTCGGAGATCACTGAAGCTTTCTTT.

The chain couples TRBV7-9 to TRBJ2-1; D perhaps matches TRBD2 (5 bases). Looked up from germline, CDR1 is SEHNR and CDR2 is FQNEAQ (reference sequence). The CDR3 length is 14 residues. V gave up 11 bases and J gave up 6 bases, with 20 bases separating them. The CDR3 coding sequence is TGTGCCGAATTATGGTCCGGGAAGGGCAATGAGCAGTTCTTC. Protein: CAELWSGKGNEQFF.

This sequence joins TRBV5-1 and TRBJ2-7; tentative D call: TRBD2 (7 bases). V lost 0 bases, J lost 5 bases, and 18 bases lay in between. CDR1 is SGHRS and CDR2 is YFSETQ in the germline V gene. This CDR3 spans 16 amino acids. CDR3 sequence (DNA): TGCGCCAGCAGCTTGGCCGGCACCGGGGGGCCTAACGAGCAGTACTTC. Residues: CASSLAGTGGPNEQYF.

This chain connects TRBV5-6 to TRBJ2-6, with 7 bases fitting TRBD1. The V gene end was trimmed by 5 bases and the J gene end by 4 bases; junction bases not matched to a gene: 9. The CDR3 length is 16 residues. CDR1 and CDR2 (germline): SGHDT, YYEEEE. CDR3 nucleotides: TGTGCCAGCAGGTACGGGACAGTCTCGGGGGCCAACGTCCTGACTTTC. It translates to CASRYGTVSGANVLTF.

The CDR3 is CASSEGGSANTDTQYF. The CDR3 coding sequence is TGTGCCAGCAGCGAGGGGGGGTCTGCTAACACAGATACGCAGTATTTT. V usage is TRBV9 and J usage is TRBJ2-3; TRBD2 is a possible D gene (7 bases). CDR3 length: 16 residues. Per germline, CDR1 SGDLS and CDR2 YYNGEE. The V end lost 3 bases, the J end lost 2 bases, and 16 bases lay between the germline ends.

This chain joins TRBV27 and TRBJ1-3; D call uncertain. The germline CDR1 and CDR2 sequences are MNHEY and SMNVEV (reference sequence). CDR3 length: 13 amino acids. V lost 6 bases and J 8 bases, leaving 14 bases between the germline ends. CDR3 loop: CASRSFKGDTIYF. The CDR3 nucleotides read TGTGCCAGCAGATCTTTCAAAGGAGACACCATATATTTT.

The chain links TRBV6-6 to TRBJ1-5; 8 bases agree with TRBD1. This CDR3 spans 16 amino acids. Germline loops: CDR1 MNHNY, CDR2 SVGAGI (reference sequence). With 0 bases clipped from V and 7 bases from J, the junction kept 8 bases outside the gene matches. In DNA, the CDR3 is TGTGCCAGCAGTTACTCGACAGGGGCCCGCGGGCAGCCCCAGCATTTT. Translating gives CASSYSTGARGQPQHF.

The genes are TRBV7-9 and TRBJ2-1; weak D call: TRBD1 (6 bases). Germline V lookup: CDR1 SEHNR, CDR2 FQNEAQ (reference sequence). The V and J ends lost 5 bases and 1 base respectively, with 15 bases between them. This CDR3 has 16 residues. DNA of the CDR3: TGTGCCAGCAGCACCGGGACACCGATTTCCTACAATGAGCAGTTCTTC. Its translation: CASSTGTPISYNEQFF.

CDR3 sequence (DNA): TGTGCCAGCAGCGCTACCGGACTAGTCAATGAGCAGTTCTTC. It encodes CASSATGLVNEQFF. The rearrangement uses TRBV7-2 and TRBJ2-1, with 7 bases that match TRBD2. Germline values: CDR1 SGHTA, CDR2 FQGNSA. This CDR3 is built from 14 residues. The J segment lost 6 bases and the V segment lost 5 bases, leaving 7 bases of the junction unmatched.

The chain has TRBV4-3 and TRBJ1-3; tentatively, D is TRBD1 (5 bases). The CDR3 contains 16 residues. The germline V and J ends were trimmed by 0 bases and 2 bases, with 11 bases remaining between them. Germline values: CDR1 LGHNA, CDR2 YSLEER. The CDR3 loop is CASSQDLGGAGNTIYF. The CDR3 DNA sequence: TGCGCCAGCAGCCAAGATCTGGGAGGGGCTGGAAACACCATATATTTT.

The genes are TRBV6-1 and TRBJ1-1; TRBD1 matches 9 bases. Germline CDR1 reads MNHNS; CDR2 reads SASEGT. Trimming took 7 bases from V and 6 from J; bases not matched to a gene: 6. There are 13 residues in the CDR3. CDR3 DNA sequence: TGTGCCAGCACCGACAGGGGGGCATCTGAAGCTTTCTTT. It specifies CASTDRGASEAFF.

In this sample, this clone turned up a few times. V and J are TRBV6-6 and TRBJ2-7; the match to TRBD1 covers 8 bases. Losses at the gene ends were 6 bases for V and 0 bases for J; bases not matched to a gene: 7. Germline assignment: CDR1 MNHNY and CDR2 SVGAGI (reference sequence). The CDR3 sequence is 15 residues long. CDR3 sequence reads: CASSYDRGSSYEQYF. The CDR3 DNA reads TGTGCCAGCAGCTATGACAGGGGAAGCTCCTACGAGCAGTACTTC.